The rows below give T cell receptor beta chains drawn from one sample of a study of TIL therapy for anti-PD-1-resistant metastatic lung cancer. TCRdb's table, derived via immunoSEQ multiplex PCR, lists solely in-frame clones and lacks some. This table holds about 14,000 clones, approximately 71% found once. This sample comprised tumor tissue, obtained at baseline. The receptor source for this set is a woman between 30 and 80 years old with non-small cell lung cancer. CDR3s include the opening cysteine and the closing phenylalanine or tryptophan. A D gene is named only where the DNA matches it firmly. Expanded clones are given a class, and other clones once, few, many or no size at all.

d_call: -; clone_size: -; j_call: TRBJ2-5; v_call: TRBV6-1; cdr3_aa: CALGEGEEETQYF; cdr3_nt: TGTGCCCTTGGTGAGGGGGAGGAAGAGACCCAGTACTTC
d_call: TRBD2; clone_size: -; j_call: TRBJ2-5; v_call: TRBV7-2; cdr3_aa: CASSLGGGETQYF; cdr3_nt: TGTGCCAGCAGCTTAGGCGGGGGAGAGACCCAGTACTTC
d_call: -; clone_size: -; j_call: TRBJ2-7; v_call: TRBV21-1; cdr3_aa: CASSKPQNYEQYF; cdr3_nt: TGTGCCAGCAGCAAACCCCAGAACTACGAGCAGTACTTC
d_call: -; clone_size: -; j_call: TRBJ2-7; v_call: TRBV4-2; cdr3_aa: CASSQRQPPYEQYF; cdr3_nt: TGTGCCAGCAGCCAAAGGCAGCCACCCTACGAGCAGTACTTC
d_call: -; clone_size: -; j_call: TRBJ1-5; v_call: TRBV11-2; cdr3_aa: CASSLWSGSQPQHF; cdr3_nt: TGTGCCAGCAGCTTATGGTCAGGGAGTCAGCCCCAGCATTTT
d_call: -; clone_size: -; j_call: TRBJ2-5; v_call: TRBV6-5; cdr3_aa: CASSLVPPETQYF; cdr3_nt: TGTGCCAGCAGCCTCGTGCCCCCGGAGACCCAGTACTTC
d_call: -; clone_size: few; j_call: TRBJ1-2; v_call: TRBV6-5; cdr3_aa: CASSYGGMPYGYTF; cdr3_nt: TGTGCCAGCAGTTACGGGGGCATGCCCTATGGCTACACCTTC
d_call: -; clone_size: few; j_call: TRBJ2-7; v_call: TRBV11-2; cdr3_aa: CASSLMGSPYEQYF; cdr3_nt: TGTGCCAGCAGCTTAATGGGAAGTCCCTACGAGCAGTACTTC
d_call: -; clone_size: -; j_call: TRBJ2-2; v_call: TRBV5-1; cdr3_aa: CASRKGGEAGELFF; cdr3_nt: TGCGCCAGCAGAAAAGGAGGGGAAGCCGGGGAGCTGTTTTTT
d_call: TRBD1; clone_size: few; j_call: TRBJ2-7; v_call: TRBV5-1; cdr3_aa: CASSSEQLTGYSEQYF; cdr3_nt: TGCGCCAGCAGCTCAGAGCAGTTGACAGGGTACAGCGAGCAGTACTTC
d_call: TRBD2; clone_size: once; j_call: TRBJ2-2; v_call: TRBV4-1; cdr3_aa: CASSLRRTSGYTGELFF; cdr3_nt: TGCGCCAGCAGCCTAAGAAGGACTAGCGGGTACACCGGGGAGCTGTTTTTT
d_call: TRBD1; clone_size: -; j_call: TRBJ1-1; v_call: TRBV7-9; cdr3_aa: CASSRQGVYTEAFF; cdr3_nt: TGTGCCAGCAGCCGACAGGGGGTGTACACTGAAGCTTTCTTT
d_call: -; clone_size: -; j_call: TRBJ1-5; v_call: TRBV25-1; cdr3_aa: CASSEVGNQPQHF; cdr3_nt: TGTGCCAGCAGTGAAGTAGGGAATCAGCCCCAGCATTTT
d_call: -; clone_size: medium-sized; j_call: TRBJ2-7; v_call: TRBV11-2; cdr3_aa: CASSSSGYEQYF; cdr3_nt: TGTGCCAGCAGCTCGAGCGGGTACGAGCAGTACTTC
d_call: -; clone_size: -; j_call: TRBJ2-1; v_call: TRBV2; cdr3_aa: CASSGGTGKYNEQFF; cdr3_nt: TGTGCCAGCAGTGGTGGGACGGGGAAGTACAATGAGCAGTTCTTC
d_call: -; clone_size: -; j_call: TRBJ2-1; v_call: TRBV25-1; cdr3_aa: CASSWGDNEQFF; cdr3_nt: TGTGCCAGCAGTTGGGGGGACAATGAGCAGTTCTTC
d_call: -; clone_size: -; j_call: TRBJ1-4; v_call: TRBV18; cdr3_aa: CASSPTADFATNEKLFF; cdr3_nt: TGTGCCAGCTCACCGACAGCTGATTTTGCAACTAATGAAAAACTGTTTTTT
d_call: -; clone_size: -; j_call: TRBJ2-5; v_call: TRBV11-2; cdr3_aa: CASSLGRLGPLETQYF; cdr3_nt: TGTGCCAGCAGCTTAGGTCGTCTGGGGCCTTTAGAGACCCAGTACTTC
d_call: -; clone_size: -; j_call: TRBJ1-3; v_call: TRBV5-1; cdr3_aa: CASSLGRQGGNTIYF; cdr3_nt: TGCGCCAGCAGCTTGGGGCGCCAGGGAGGAAACACCATATATTTT
d_call: -; clone_size: -; j_call: TRBJ2-6; v_call: TRBV27; cdr3_aa: CASSLWGSSGANVLTF; cdr3_nt: TGTGCCAGCAGTTTATGGGGCAGCTCTGGGGCCAACGTCCTGACTTTC
d_call: -; clone_size: -; j_call: TRBJ2-5; v_call: TRBV14; cdr3_aa: CASSQDDETQYF; cdr3_nt: TGTGCCAGCAGCCAAGATGACGAGACCCAGTACTTC
d_call: TRBD1; clone_size: few; j_call: TRBJ1-2; v_call: TRBV19; cdr3_aa: CASSLLSGTGIGYTF; cdr3_nt: TGTGCCAGTAGTCTACTATCTGGGACAGGGATTGGCTACACCTTC
d_call: -; clone_size: -; j_call: TRBJ2-7; v_call: TRBV5-1; cdr3_aa: CASSLSSRQELSYEQYF; cdr3_nt: TGCGCCAGCAGCTTGTCCTCCCGACAGGAATTATCCTACGAGCAGTACTTC
d_call: -; clone_size: -; j_call: TRBJ1-5; v_call: TRBV2; cdr3_aa: CASSERRDRGNQPQHF; cdr3_nt: TGTGCCAGCAGTGAAAGGAGGGATAGGGGCAATCAGCCCCAGCATTTT
d_call: TRBD1; clone_size: -; j_call: TRBJ2-2; v_call: TRBV5-4; cdr3_aa: CASSPGGQLGTGELFF; cdr3_nt: TGTGCCAGCAGCCCAGGGGGCCAGCTGGGCACCGGGGAGCTGTTTTTT
d_call: -; clone_size: -; j_call: TRBJ1-1; v_call: TRBV7-6; cdr3_aa: CASSPSGTLATEAFF; cdr3_nt: TGTGCCAGCAGCCCCTCAGGGACCTTAGCCACTGAAGCTTTCTTT
d_call: TRBD1; clone_size: -; j_call: TRBJ2-3; v_call: TRBV7-9; cdr3_aa: CASSLARDRGTDTQYF; cdr3_nt: TGTGCCAGCAGCTTAGCGAGGGACAGGGGCACAGATACGCAGTATTTT
d_call: TRBD2; clone_size: -; j_call: TRBJ2-1; v_call: TRBV2; cdr3_aa: CASSDTSREGEQFF; cdr3_nt: TGTGCCAGCAGCGACACTAGCCGGGAGGGTGAGCAGTTCTTC
d_call: -; clone_size: -; j_call: TRBJ1-2; v_call: TRBV6-6; cdr3_aa: CASGAGDGYTF; cdr3_nt: TGTGCTAGCGGGGCGGGGGACGGCTACACCTTC
d_call: TRBD1; clone_size: -; j_call: TRBJ1-3; v_call: TRBV28; cdr3_aa: CASSLGTGNVNTIYF; cdr3_nt: TGTGCCAGCAGTTTGGGGACAGGGAATGTAAACACCATATATTTT
d_call: TRBD2; clone_size: -; j_call: TRBJ2-1; v_call: TRBV9; cdr3_aa: CASSPPGLAGGGNEQFF; cdr3_nt: TGTGCCAGCAGCCCCCCGGGACTAGCGGGAGGGGGTAATGAGCAGTTCTTC
d_call: -; clone_size: -; j_call: TRBJ1-6; v_call: TRBV27; cdr3_aa: CASSSSPGDNSPLHF; cdr3_nt: TGTGCCAGCAGTTCCTCCCCGGGGGATAATTCACCCCTCCACTTT
d_call: TRBD1; clone_size: -; j_call: TRBJ1-6; v_call: TRBV6-5; cdr3_aa: CASSRGGANSPLHF; cdr3_nt: TGTGCCAGCAGCAGGGGGGGCGCAAATTCACCCCTCCACTTT
d_call: TRBD1; clone_size: -; j_call: TRBJ2-1; v_call: TRBV7-9; cdr3_aa: CASRPGQGNNEQFF; cdr3_nt: TGTGCCAGCAGGCCGGGACAGGGAAACAATGAGCAGTTCTTC
d_call: -; clone_size: -; j_call: TRBJ2-7; v_call: TRBV28; cdr3_aa: CASSLPSRGPTGAYEQYF; cdr3_nt: TGTGCCAGCAGTTTACCATCACGGGGGCCTACAGGCGCCTACGAGCAGTACTTC
d_call: TRBD2; clone_size: -; j_call: TRBJ2-1; v_call: TRBV19; cdr3_aa: CASSITSGALNEQFF; cdr3_nt: TGTGCCAGTAGTATAACTAGCGGGGCTCTGAATGAGCAGTTCTTC
d_call: -; clone_size: -; j_call: TRBJ2-5; v_call: TRBV20-1; cdr3_aa: CSVLTPETQYF; cdr3_nt: TGCAGTGTTCTTACCCCGGAGACCCAGTACTTC
d_call: TRBD1; clone_size: -; j_call: TRBJ1-1; v_call: TRBV4-1; cdr3_aa: CASSQPTGTGNTEAFF; cdr3_nt: TGCGCCAGCAGCCAGCCGACAGGGACAGGGAACACTGAAGCTTTCTTT
d_call: -; clone_size: -; j_call: TRBJ2-2; v_call: TRBV11-2; cdr3_aa: CASRAGELFF; cdr3_nt: TGTGCCAGCCGGGCCGGGGAGCTGTTTTTT
d_call: -; clone_size: -; j_call: TRBJ2-3; v_call: TRBV21-1; cdr3_aa: CASSKVGASGGADTQYF; cdr3_nt: TGTGCCAGCAGCAAAGTCGGGGCTAGCGGGGGCGCAGATACGCAGTATTTT
d_call: -; clone_size: few; j_call: TRBJ1-2; v_call: TRBV5-6; cdr3_aa: CASRPNSNYGYTF; cdr3_nt: TGTGCCAGCAGACCTAACAGCAACTATGGCTACACCTTC
d_call: -; clone_size: few; j_call: TRBJ2-5; v_call: TRBV7-7; cdr3_aa: CASSITGYHSNQGQETQYF; cdr3_nt: TGTGCCAGCAGCATAACAGGGTACCACAGCAATCAGGGCCAAGAGACCCAGTACTTC
d_call: -; clone_size: once; j_call: TRBJ2-3; v_call: TRBV7-9; cdr3_aa: CASSLGGGGTDTQYF; cdr3_nt: TGTGCCAGCAGCTTAGGAGGGGGAGGCACAGATACGCAGTATTTT
d_call: TRBD2; clone_size: once; j_call: TRBJ2-3; v_call: TRBV9; cdr3_aa: CASSVASGSTDTQYF; cdr3_nt: TGTGCCAGCAGCGTCGCTAGCGGGAGCACAGATACGCAGTATTTT
d_call: -; clone_size: few; j_call: TRBJ2-6; v_call: TRBV5-6; cdr3_aa: CASSLSDSGANVLTF; cdr3_nt: TGTGCCAGCAGCTTGAGTGACTCTGGGGCCAACGTCCTGACTTTC
d_call: -; clone_size: -; j_call: TRBJ1-2; v_call: TRBV9; cdr3_aa: CASSADVGPRGYTF; cdr3_nt: TGTGCCAGCAGCGCCGATGTAGGGCCGAGGGGCTACACCTTC
d_call: TRBD2; clone_size: -; j_call: TRBJ2-1; v_call: TRBV2; cdr3_aa: CASSEWSGRAQDEQFF; cdr3_nt: TGTGCCAGCAGTGAATGGAGCGGGAGGGCCCAGGATGAGCAGTTCTTC
d_call: -; clone_size: -; j_call: TRBJ1-5; v_call: TRBV25-1; cdr3_aa: CASSRGGNQPQHF; cdr3_nt: TGTGCCAGCAGTAGAGGGGGCAATCAGCCCCAGCATTTT
d_call: TRBD2; clone_size: -; j_call: TRBJ2-2; v_call: TRBV9; cdr3_aa: CASSVRDSGDTGELFF; cdr3_nt: TGTGCCAGCAGCGTAAGAGATAGCGGGGACACCGGGGAGCTGTTTTTT
d_call: -; clone_size: -; j_call: TRBJ2-7; v_call: TRBV27; cdr3_aa: CASTARQGGYEQYF; cdr3_nt: TGTGCCAGCACCGCACGACAAGGGGGCTACGAGCAGTACTTC